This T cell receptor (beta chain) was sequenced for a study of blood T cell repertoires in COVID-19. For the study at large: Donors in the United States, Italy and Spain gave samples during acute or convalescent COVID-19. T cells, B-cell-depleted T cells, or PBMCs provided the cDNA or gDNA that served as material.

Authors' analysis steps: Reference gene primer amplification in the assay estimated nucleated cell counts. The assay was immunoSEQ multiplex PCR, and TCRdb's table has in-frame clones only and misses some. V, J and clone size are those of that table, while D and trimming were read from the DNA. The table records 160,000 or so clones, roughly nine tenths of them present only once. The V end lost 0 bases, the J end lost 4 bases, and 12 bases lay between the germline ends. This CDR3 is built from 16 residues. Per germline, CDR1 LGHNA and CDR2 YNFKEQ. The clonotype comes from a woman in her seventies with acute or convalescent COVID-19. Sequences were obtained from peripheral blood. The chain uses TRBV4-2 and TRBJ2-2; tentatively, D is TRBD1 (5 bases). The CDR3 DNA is TGTGCCAGCAGCCAAGATGCAGGGCCAGGCACCGGGGAGCTGTTTTTT. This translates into CASSQDAGPGTGELFF.